What follows are 20 T cell receptor beta chains derived from one specimen sequenced in a study of T-cell memory formation after mild COVID-19. TCRdb reprocessed the 5' RACE reads with MiXCR, giving one entry per CDR3 protein. The table lists roughly 380,000 distinct CDR3 sequences, 28% of them singletons, with about 14% in the top ten. Sequenced input: PBMCs or a T cell subset sorted from them (not recorded which). Receptors originate from an adult woman who had mild COVID-19 (a few samples of this study predate the infection). Cell type and time point are not known.

Only a few counts were recorded for this clonotype. The chain recombines TRBV7-9 with TRBJ2-5; D is unclear. Trimming took off 3 bases at V and 5 bases at J, with 13 bases between the two ends. This CDR3 is built from 14 residues. Germline V gene lookup returns CDR1 SEHNR and CDR2 FQNEAQ (reference sequence). The CDR3 region has the DNA TGTGCCAGCAGCTTGATCCCCGTGGTGGAGACCCAGTACTTC. Its protein is CASSLIPVVETQYF.

The chain employs TRBV5-1 and TRBJ1-1, with a weak D call TRBD1 (5 bases). Per germline, CDR1 SGHRS and CDR2 YFSETQ. The V and J ends lost 2 bases and 0 bases respectively, with 8 bases between them. This CDR3 is 14 amino acids long. CDR3 DNA sequence: TGCGCCAGCAGCTTAGGGGTCATGAACACTGAAGCTTTCTTT. Translating it yields CASSLGVMNTEAFF.

This rearrangement joins TRBV12-3 or TRBV12-4 to TRBJ2-5; perhaps TRBD2 as D (5 bases). This CDR3 has 13 residues. Between the trimmed V and J ends, which lost 2 bases and 4 bases, there was a span of 8 bases. The CDR3, as DNA: TGTGCCAGCAGTTTAAACGAGGGAGAGACCCAGTACTTC. Its protein product is CASSLNEGETQYF.

The chain recombines TRBV29-1 with TRBJ1-2, with 7 bases lining up with TRBD1. CDR1 and CDR2 (germline): SQVTM, ANQGSEA. V trimming: 3 bases; J trimming: 3 bases; junction bases outside the gene matches: 7. CDR3 length: 14 amino acids. The CDR3 sequence is CSVDPYRGDYGYTF. The CDR3 DNA is TGCAGCGTTGACCCTTACAGGGGAGACTATGGCTACACCTTC.

This chain links TRBV9 with TRBJ2-7; TRBD2 might be the D (5 bases). CDR3 size: 16 residues. Germline CDR1 SGDLS, CDR2 YYNGEE. Deletions cut 0 bases from V and 1 base from J, with 14 bases between. CDR3 nucleotide sequence: TGTGCCAGCAGCGTAGGGAGTACTAGTCTTTCCTACGAGCAGTACTTC. It encodes CASSVGSTSLSYEQYF.

V gene TRBV27 combines with J gene TRBJ2-3; 9 bases fit TRBD2. The CDR3 runs 17 residues. J was trimmed by 4 bases and V by 3 bases; bases with no gene match: 11. In germline, CDR1 is MNHEY, CDR2 SMNVEV (reference sequence). CDR3 coding DNA: TGTGCCAGCAGTTTCCTTTGGCTAGCGGGGACCTCAGATACGCAGTATTTT. The encoded protein is CASSFLWLAGTSDTQYF.

The CDR3 loop reads CASRTRGGRWDEQFF. The CDR3 DNA sequence: TGTGCCAGCAGAACGCGGGGGGGCCGATGGGATGAGCAGTTCTTC. The chain links TRBV5-4 to TRBJ2-1, with 9 positions matching TRBD2. From germline, CDR1 is SGHNT and CDR2 YYREEE (reference sequence). Trimming removed 5 bases from V and 8 bases from J; junction bases left unmatched: 11. This CDR3 is 15 amino acids long.

The table lists this clonotype with a few counts. The J gene is TRBJ1-2, the V gene TRBV9; TRBD1 agrees at 7 bases. Germline trimming cut 3 bases from V and 6 bases from J; bases unmatched to any gene: 11. Looked up from germline, CDR1 is SGDLS and CDR2 is YYNGEE. This CDR3 spans 15 amino acids. The CDR3 reads CASSEGEGGRNGYTF. The CDR3 nucleotides are TGTGCCAGCAGCGAGGGAGAAGGGGGCCGAAATGGCTACACCTTC.

This clonotype was counted between two and nine times. This sequence joins TRBV4-1 and TRBJ2-1, with a tentative D call TRBD1 (6 bases). The CDR3 consists of 15 residues. V was shortened by 0 bases and J by 5 bases, with 11 bases between the two germline ends. Germline lookup yields CDR1 MGHRA and CDR2 YSYEKL. The CDR3 reads CASSQESDSDNEQFF. CDR3 DNA sequence: TGCGCCAGCAGCCAAGAGTCGGACAGTGACAATGAGCAGTTCTTC.

J is TRBJ2-2 and V is TRBV3-1; TRBD1 aligns across 7 bases. The V gene's germline CDR1 is LGHDT and CDR2 YNNKEL (reference sequence). The CDR3 is 15 residues long. Losses at the gene ends were 0 bases for V and 6 bases for J; bases not matched to a gene: 4. For the CDR3, the DNA is TGTGCCAGCAGCCAAGACGACAGGGACGCCGGGGAGCTGTTTTTT. Protein product: CASSQDDRDAGELFF. The full variable domain, in which reference TRBV3-1 and TRBJ2-2 provide the parts outside the CDR3, is DTAVSQTPKYLVTQMGNDKSIKCEQNLGHDTMYWYKQDSKKFLKIMFSYNNKELIINETVPNRFSPKSPDKAHLNLHINSLELGDSAVYFCASSQDDRDAGELFFGEGSRLTVL.

This sequence joins TRBV7-9 and TRBJ2-3, with 8 bases aligning to TRBD1. V trimming: 5 bases; J trimming: 6 bases; junction bases outside the gene matches: 7. Germline V CDR1 and CDR2: SEHNR, FQNEAQ (reference sequence). The length of the CDR3 is 14 residues. This chain's CDR3 is CASSPDRVTDTQYF. CDR3 coding DNA: TGTGCCAGCAGCCCGGACAGGGTCACCGATACGCAGTATTTT.

The chain has TRBV7-2 and TRBJ1-4; 9 positions agree with TRBD1. The ends lost 5 bases at V and 8 bases at J; junction bases unmatched: 6. CDR3 length: 14 amino acids. Germline V lookup: CDR1 SGHTA, CDR2 FQGNSA. Written as DNA, the CDR3 is TGTGCCAGCAGCCAGCCCGGGACAGGGGAAAAACTGTTTTTT. It yields the protein CASSQPGTGEKLFF.

The V call is TRBV7-3, the J call TRBJ2-1; 10 nucleotides agree with TRBD2. The CDR3 totals 18 residues. Trimming cost V 4 bases and J 4 bases; bases outside gene matches: 13. CDR1 and CDR2 (germline): SGHTA, FQGTGA. Here the CDR3 reads CASSSRTSGNLVYNEQFF. DNA of the CDR3: TGTGCCAGCAGCTCCCGGACTAGCGGCAACCTCGTGTACAATGAGCAGTTCTTC.

This clonotype was counted between two and nine times. CDR3 residues: CASSLALGLRSYEQYF. The CDR3 DNA sequence: TGTGCCAGCAGCTTAGCGCTGGGCCTGAGAAGCTACGAGCAGTACTTC. V and J are TRBV7-6 and TRBJ2-7; D gene unclear. V lost 0 bases and J 3 bases, leaving 15 bases between the germline ends. The CDR3 runs to 16 residues. CDR1 SGHVS and CDR2 FNYEAQ come from the germline V gene.

The sample holds a few counts of this clonotype. Here the CDR3 reads CASSVSGIAKNIQYF. The CDR3 DNA is TGTGCCAGCAGTGTATCCGGGATAGCCAAAAACATTCAGTACTTC. The rearrangement uses TRBV12-3 or TRBV12-4 and TRBJ2-4; tentatively, D is TRBD2 (5 bases). CDR3 length: 15 residues. V lost 5 bases to trimming and J lost 0 bases, with 11 bases between them.

This clonotype was observed a handful of times. The gene calls are TRBV24-1 and TRBJ1-1, with TRBD1 identical over 7 bases. CDR1 KGHDR and CDR2 SFDVKD come from the germline V gene. The CDR3 has 12 residues. With 3 bases clipped from V and 11 bases from J, the junction kept 5 bases outside the gene matches. CDR3 coding DNA: TGTGCCACCAGTGATCCGACAGGGCAGGCTTTCTTT. Translating it yields CATSDPTGQAFF.

The CDR3: CAISDLPYEQYF. The DNA of the CDR3 is TGTGCCATCTCGGACCTCCCCTACGAGCAGTACTTC. V and J are TRBV10-3 and TRBJ2-7; D call uncertain. Trimming removed 8 bases at V and 2 bases at J, with 10 bases between. From germline, CDR1 is ENHRY and CDR2 SYGVKD. CDR3 length: 12 residues.

In its sample, this clonotype was seen many times. V is TRBV6-2 or TRBV6-3 and J is TRBJ1-1; no clear D. The germline V and J ends were trimmed by 0 bases and 5 bases, with 7 bases remaining between them. Looked up from germline, CDR1 is MNHEY and CDR2 is SVGEGT. This CDR3 has 13 residues. The CDR3 sequence: CASSYSRSTEAFF. Here the CDR3 DNA reads TGTGCCAGCAGTTACTCTCGGTCGACTGAAGCTTTCTTT.

There are a few counts of this clonotype. This chain joins TRBV11-3 and TRBJ2-3; D remains ambiguous. The germline gives CDR1 SGHNT, CDR2 YENEEA. Trimming removed 5 bases at V and 3 bases at J, with 15 bases between. The CDR3 contains 15 residues. CDR3 amino acids: CASSLSIAGTDTQYF. The CDR3 DNA reads as TGTGCCAGCAGCCTCTCCATCGCCGGGACAGATACGCAGTATTTT. The full variable domain, completed using reference TRBV11-3 and TRBJ2-3, is EAGVVQSPRYKIIEKKQPVAFWCNPISGHNTLYWYLQNLGQGPELLIRYENEEAVDDSQLPKDRFSAERLKGVDSTLKIQPAELGDSAVYLCASSLSIAGTDTQYFGPGTRLTVL.

This sequence joins TRBV6-5 and TRBJ2-7, with 10 bases identical to TRBD1. Germline V CDR1 and CDR2: MNHEY, SVGAGI. This CDR3 comprises 16 residues. After removal of 6 bases from V and 2 bases from J, the junction contained 10 bases not matched to a gene. DNA for the CDR3: TGTGCCAGCAGACAACCGGGACAGGGGAGGCCCTACGAGCAGTACTTC. This encodes CASRQPGQGRPYEQYF.